This is a list of T cell receptor beta chains from one sample in a study of blood T cell repertoires in COVID-19. Assay used: immunoSEQ multiplex PCR; TCRdb lists only in-frame clones, some missing. This sample has some 200,000 clones, with roughly nine tenths found just once. The sequencing input was peripheral blood. Receptors originate from a young man with acute or convalescent COVID-19. CDR3s include the opening cysteine and the closing phenylalanine or tryptophan. Each record gives: D gene, J gene, clone size, V gene, CDR3 protein, CDR3 DNA. D genes are given only for firm matches. Size is stated for part of the rows, as once, few or many counts, or as a class when the clone is expanded.

D gene: NA
J gene: TRBJ1-5
clone size: NA
V gene: TRBV24-1
CDR3 protein: CATSEFGHGNQPQHF
CDR3 DNA: TGTGCCACCAGCGAATTCGGTCATGGCAATCAGCCCCAGCATTTT

D gene: TRBD1
J gene: TRBJ2-7
clone size: NA
V gene: TRBV5-1
CDR3 protein: CASSFSGTDGYEQYF
CDR3 DNA: TGCGCCAGCAGCTTTTCCGGGACAGATGGATACGAGCAGTACTTC

D gene: NA
J gene: TRBJ1-1
clone size: NA
V gene: TRBV11-2
CDR3 protein: CASRLDTEAFF
CDR3 DNA: TGTGCCAGCAGACTCGACACTGAAGCTTTCTTT

D gene: NA
J gene: TRBJ1-2
clone size: NA
V gene: TRBV28
CDR3 protein: CASSSKGQYYGYTF
CDR3 DNA: TGTGCCAGCAGTTCAAAAGGACAGTACTATGGCTACACCTTC

D gene: NA
J gene: TRBJ1-5
clone size: NA
V gene: TRBV20-1
CDR3 protein: CSASMASNQPQHF
CDR3 DNA: TGCAGTGCTAGTATGGCAAGCAATCAGCCCCAGCATTTT

D gene: NA
J gene: TRBJ1-2
clone size: NA
V gene: TRBV28
CDR3 protein: CASRRINYGYTF
CDR3 DNA: TGTGCCAGCAGGCGGATCAACTATGGCTACACCTTC

D gene: NA
J gene: TRBJ1-4
clone size: NA
V gene: TRBV19
CDR3 protein: CASSPTGRDEKLFF
CDR3 DNA: TGTGCCAGTAGTCCAACAGGGAGGGATGAAAAACTGTTTTTT

D gene: TRBD2
J gene: TRBJ2-7
clone size: once
V gene: TRBV29-1
CDR3 protein: CSGRRGDGSYEQYF
CDR3 DNA: TGCAGCGGCCGCCGGGGGGACGGGTCCTACGAGCAGTACTTC

D gene: NA
J gene: TRBJ1-1
clone size: NA
V gene: TRBV3-1/TRBV3-2
CDR3 protein: CASSQEGRGTEAFF
CDR3 DNA: TGTGCCAGCAGCCAAGAGGGAAGAGGGACTGAAGCTTTCTTT

D gene: NA
J gene: TRBJ1-2
clone size: NA
V gene: TRBV5-8
CDR3 protein: CASGRGYGYTF
CDR3 DNA: TGTGCCAGCGGACGGGGTTATGGCTACACCTTC

D gene: NA
J gene: TRBJ1-1
clone size: NA
V gene: TRBV28
CDR3 protein: CASSSINPTGLNTEAFF
CDR3 DNA: TGTGCCAGCAGTTCAATTAATCCTACAGGGCTGAACACTGAAGCTTTCTTT

D gene: NA
J gene: TRBJ2-7
clone size: NA
V gene: TRBV4-1
CDR3 protein: CASSQEDSSDEQYF
CDR3 DNA: TGCGCCAGCAGCCAAGAGGACAGCAGCGACGAGCAGTACTTC

D gene: TRBD1
J gene: TRBJ2-6
clone size: NA
V gene: TRBV2
CDR3 protein: CASKQGAGANVLTF
CDR3 DNA: TGTGCCAGCAAACAGGGGGCAGGGGCCAACGTCCTGACTTTC

D gene: NA
J gene: TRBJ2-1
clone size: NA
V gene: TRBV7-9
CDR3 protein: CASSPRTYNEQFF
CDR3 DNA: TGTGCCAGCAGCCCCCGCACTTACAATGAGCAGTTCTTC

D gene: NA
J gene: TRBJ1-1
clone size: NA
V gene: TRBV18
CDR3 protein: CASSLGRNTEAFF
CDR3 DNA: TGTGCCAGCTCGCTCGGTAGAAACACTGAAGCTTTCTTT

D gene: NA
J gene: TRBJ2-4
clone size: NA
V gene: TRBV12-5
CDR3 protein: CASGSPEGSGPLNIQYF
CDR3 DNA: TGTGCTAGTGGTTCACCCGAGGGATCGGGTCCCCTAAACATTCAGTACTTC

D gene: NA
J gene: TRBJ2-1
clone size: NA
V gene: TRBV7-9
CDR3 protein: CASSLVPDSGNEQFF
CDR3 DNA: TGTGCCAGCAGCTTAGTCCCAGATTCAGGCAATGAGCAGTTCTTC

D gene: NA
J gene: TRBJ2-7
clone size: NA
V gene: TRBV30
CDR3 protein: CAWSVGMGARDLYF
CDR3 DNA: NA

D gene: TRBD1
J gene: TRBJ1-6
clone size: NA
V gene: TRBV28
CDR3 protein: CASSSPGQVGARYNSPLHF
CDR3 DNA: TGTGCCAGCAGTTCGCCCGGACAGGTTGGGGCCCGCTATAATTCACCCCTCCACTTT

D gene: TRBD2
J gene: TRBJ2-7
clone size: once
V gene: TRBV28
CDR3 protein: CASSSGLAGNEQYF
CDR3 DNA: TGTGCCAGCAGTTCGGGACTAGCGGGAAACGAGCAGTACTTC

D gene: NA
J gene: TRBJ1-2
clone size: NA
V gene: TRBV7-8
CDR3 protein: CASSLGGLNGYTF
CDR3 DNA: TGTGCCAGCAGCTTAGGCGGTCTGAATGGCTACACCTTC

D gene: TRBD1
J gene: TRBJ1-2
clone size: NA
V gene: TRBV5-1
CDR3 protein: CASSPGTASGNYGYTF
CDR3 DNA: TGCGCCAGCAGCCCTGGGACAGCCTCAGGGAACTATGGCTACACCTTC

D gene: NA
J gene: TRBJ1-2
clone size: NA
V gene: TRBV18
CDR3 protein: CASSPSGGGYGYTF
CDR3 DNA: TGTGCCAGCTCACCATCGGGGGGTGGCTATGGCTACACCTTC

D gene: NA
J gene: TRBJ2-1
clone size: NA
V gene: TRBV11-2
CDR3 protein: CASSPPLSWAYNEQFF
CDR3 DNA: TGTGCCAGCAGCCCACCTCTTAGCTGGGCCTACAATGAGCAGTTCTTC

D gene: NA
J gene: TRBJ1-1
clone size: NA
V gene: TRBV7-6
CDR3 protein: CASSETPGGNTEAFF
CDR3 DNA: TGTGCCAGCAGCGAAACCCCCGGGGGTAACACTGAAGCTTTCTTT

D gene: NA
J gene: TRBJ1-4
clone size: once
V gene: TRBV9
CDR3 protein: CASSPTAEGEKLFF
CDR3 DNA: TGTGCCAGCAGCCCTACAGCCGAGGGTGAAAAACTGTTTTTT

D gene: TRBD2
J gene: TRBJ2-7
clone size: once
V gene: TRBV6-1
CDR3 protein: CASSEWTSAAYEQYF
CDR3 DNA: TGTGCCAGCAGTGAGTGGACTAGCGCGGCCTACGAGCAGTACTTC